The 5 T cell receptor beta chains given below trace back to one sample, sequenced in a study of shared clonotypes between healthy human individuals. Naive CD8 cells lacked CD45RO, underwent positive selection for CCR7 and left out terminally differentiated effector memory CD45RA+ cells. The method was immunoSEQ multiplex PCR; TCRdb's version includes in-frame clones alone and lacks a portion of them. The sample gives some 2,100,000 clones, roughly 91% of which show up once; around 1.7% is in the top ten. Specimen: naive CD8+ T cells from PBMCs. Receptors originate from a man younger than 30 in good health. Some clones in this sample may be carry-over from other donors' samples.

V and J are TRBV28 and TRBJ2-2; TRBD2 matches at 7 bases. Trimming at V came to 6 bases and at J to 2 bases, leaving 6 bases not matched to a gene. Per germline, CDR1 MDHEN and CDR2 SYDVKM. CDR3 length: 15 amino acids. In DNA, the CDR3 is TGTGCCAGCAGCTCCGAGCGGGAAAACACCGGGGAGCTGTTTTTT. The encoded protein is CASSSERENTGELFF.

The V gene is TRBV27, the J gene TRBJ2-7; the match to TRBD2 covers 11 bases. Germline V lookup: CDR1 MNHEY, CDR2 SMNVEV (reference sequence). The CDR3 loop spans 16 amino acids. Losses at the gene ends were 4 bases for V and 3 bases for J; bases not matched to a gene: 8. CDR3 nucleotides: TGTGCCAGCAGTTCACTAGCGGGAGAAGGTCTCTACGAGCAGTACTTC. Its protein is CASSSLAGEGLYEQYF.

The chain has TRBV12-5 and TRBJ2-1, with a possible D match to TRBD1 (6 bases). Germline-derived CDR1 and CDR2 are LGHNT and FRNRAP. Trimming took off 4 bases at V and 3 bases at J, with 10 bases between the two ends. The CDR3 totals 14 residues. This CDR3 reads CASGWSGDYNEQFF. As DNA, the CDR3 is TGTGCTAGTGGTTGGTCAGGGGACTACAATGAGCAGTTCTTC. Supplemented by reference TRBV12-5 and TRBJ2-1, the full variable domain reads DARVTQTPRHKVTEMGQEVTMRCQPILGHNTVFWYRQTMMQGLELLAYFRNRAPLDDSGMPKDRFSAEMPDATLATLKIQPSEPRDSAVYFCASGWSGDYNEQFFGPGTRLTVL.

V is TRBV5-1 and J is TRBJ1-2; D call uncertain. V shed 5 bases and J shed 0 bases, with 11 bases lying between them. Germline-derived CDR1 and CDR2 are SGHRS and YFSETQ. The CDR3 extends over 14 amino acids. CDR3 loop: CASSSVEANYGYTF. The DNA for the CDR3 is TGCGCCAGCAGTTCCGTGGAAGCTAACTATGGCTACACCTTC. Complete variable domain (other parts from reference TRBV5-1 and TRBJ1-2): KAGVTQTPRYLIKTRGQQVTLSCSPISGHRSVSWYQQTPGQGLQFLFEYFSETQRNKGNFPGRFSGRQFSNSRSEMNVSTLELGDSALYLCASSSVEANYGYTFGSGTRLTVV.

V usage is TRBV9 and J usage is TRBJ2-1; D ambiguous. V lost 0 bases to trimming and J lost 6 bases, with 19 bases between them. The germline CDR1 and CDR2 sequences are SGDLS and YYNGEE. The CDR3 spans 17 residues. The CDR3 reads CASSVATWLGSPNEQFF. In nucleotides, the CDR3 is TGTGCCAGCAGCGTAGCTACGTGGCTCGGAAGCCCCAATGAGCAGTTCTTC.